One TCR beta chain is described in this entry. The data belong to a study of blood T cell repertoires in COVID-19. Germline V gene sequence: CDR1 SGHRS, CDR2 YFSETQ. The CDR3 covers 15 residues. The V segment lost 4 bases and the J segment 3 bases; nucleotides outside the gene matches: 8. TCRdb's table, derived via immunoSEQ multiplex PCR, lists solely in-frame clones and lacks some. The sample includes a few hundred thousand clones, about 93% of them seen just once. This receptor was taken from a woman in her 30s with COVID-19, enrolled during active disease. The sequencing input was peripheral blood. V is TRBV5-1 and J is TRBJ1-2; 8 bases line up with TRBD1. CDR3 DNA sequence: TGCGCCAGCAGCGATGGACAGGGAGGGTACTATGGCTACACCTTC. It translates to CASSDGQGGYYGYTF. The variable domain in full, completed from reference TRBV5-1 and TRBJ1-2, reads KAGVTQTPRYLIKTRGQQVTLSCSPISGHRSVSWYQQTPGQGLQFLFEYFSETQRNKGNFPGRFSGRQFSNSRSEMNVSTLELGDSALYLCASSDGQGGYYGYTFGSGTRLTVV.